The 5 T cell receptor beta chains below come from one sample, sequenced in a study of blood T cell repertoires in COVID-19. Libraries were prepared by immunoSEQ multiplex PCR; TCRdb keeps only in-frame clonotypes and omits some of them. The sample contains 200,000 or so clones, roughly 90% of which appear only once. Sequenced: peripheral blood. All receptors come from a man aged 55 to 69 who had recovered from COVID-19.

The chain recombines TRBV11-3 with TRBJ2-2, with 12 positions matching TRBD2. V trimming: 4 bases; J trimming: 7 bases; junction bases outside the gene matches: 7. The CDR3 covers 16 residues. The germline CDR1 and CDR2 sequences are SGHNT and YENEEA. The CDR3 spells CASSSGLAGPGGELFF. The CDR3 region has the DNA TGTGCCAGCAGCTCGGGACTAGCGGGCCCCGGCGGGGAGCTGTTTTTT. Full variable domain (rest looked up from reference TRBV11-3 and TRBJ2-2): EAGVVQSPRYKIIEKKQPVAFWCNPISGHNTLYWYLQNLGQGPELLIRYENEEAVDDSQLPKDRFSAERLKGVDSTLKIQPAELGDSAVYLCASSSGLAGPGGELFFGEGSRLTVL.

The count of this clone is one. This chain links TRBV7-8 with TRBJ2-1; D is perhaps TRBD1 (6 bases). V lost 5 bases, J lost 3 bases, and 14 bases lay in between. The germline gives CDR1 SGHVS, CDR2 FQNEAQ. There are 15 residues in the CDR3. The CDR3 DNA is TGTGCCAGCAGCCCCCGGGAAGGGGGCTACAATGAGCAGTTCTTC. It encodes CASSPREGGYNEQFF. Based on the CDR3 plus reference TRBV7-8 and TRBJ2-1, the full variable domain is GAGVSQSPRYKVAKRGQDVALRCDPISGHVSLFWYQQALGQGPEFLTYFQNEAQLDKSGLPSDRFFAERPEGSVSTLKIQRTQQEDSAVYLCASSPREGGYNEQFFGPGTRLTVL.

The V call is TRBV15, the J call TRBJ1-2; 9 bases agree with TRBD1. The CDR3 totals 16 residues. The J segment lost 8 bases and the V segment lost 3 bases, leaving 13 bases of the junction unmatched. From germline, CDR1 is LNHNV and CDR2 YYDKDF (reference sequence). The CDR3 nucleotides read TGTGCCACCAGCAGGGATCGGGTAGGACAGGGGTCCGGCTACACCTTC. Translation gives CATSRDRVGQGSGYTF. Variable domain in full (rest from reference TRBV15 and TRBJ1-2): DAMVIQNPRYQVTQFGKPVTLSCSQTLNHNVMYWYQQKSSQAPKLLFHYYDKDFNNEADTPDNFQSRRPNTSFCFLDIRSPGLGDTAMYLCATSRDRVGQGSGYTFGSGTRLTVV.

The CDR3 region has the DNA TGTGCCAGCAGCTTCCGACAGCCCCAAGAGACCCAGTACTTC. This encodes CASSFRQPQETQYF. This sequence joins TRBV7-8 and TRBJ2-5; maybe TRBD1 (5 bases). The V gene lost 3 bases and the J gene lost 1 base, with 9 bases spanning the gap. The CDR3 contains 14 residues. Germline V gene sequence: CDR1 SGHVS, CDR2 FQNEAQ.

The rearrangement joins TRBV12-3 or TRBV12-4 to TRBJ2-3; the D gene is possibly TRBD1 (5 bases). CDR3 size: 13 residues. Between the trimmed V and J ends, which lost 2 bases and 8 bases, there was a span of 11 bases. CDR3 region: CASSLQEGATQYF. CDR3 nucleotide sequence: TGTGCCAGCAGTTTACAGGAAGGGGCTACGCAGTATTTT.